One and the same sample provided the 5 T cell receptor beta chains below, sequenced in a study of graft-versus-host responses after intestinal transplantation. These TCRs are of unknown antigen specificity. Sequencing was performed with immunoSEQ multiplex PCR; in TCRdb, only in-frame clones are kept and a portion is missing. The sample yields tens of thousands of clones, under 90% seen once. Sequenced material: unstimulated CD4+ T cells sorted from spleen or lymph node cells, taken before transplant. The origin of the receptors is a human donor who was the organ donor for an intestinal transplant.

This rearrangement joins TRBV11-2 to TRBJ2-3; weak D call: TRBD2 (6 bases). This CDR3 has 17 residues. Trimming removed 3 bases at V and 2 bases at J, with 18 bases between. Looked up from germline, CDR1 is SGHAT and CDR2 is FQNNGV. This CDR3 reads CASSFGLSGPPTDTQYF. CDR3 bases: TGTGCCAGCAGCTTCGGACTAAGCGGGCCTCCCACAGATACGCAGTATTTT.

The chain combines TRBV9 with TRBJ1-3; D is unclear. V lost 3 bases to trimming and J lost 4 bases, with 8 bases between them. The CDR3 extends over 13 amino acids. The germline V gene has CDR1 SGDLS and CDR2 YYNGEE. The CDR3 DNA reads TGTGCCAGCAGCGCGCGGGCGGGAAACACCATATATTTT. This gives the protein CASSARAGNTIYF.

This clone has just a few counts. J is TRBJ2-2 and V is TRBV19; D remains ambiguous. This CDR3 has 14 residues. V gave up 10 bases and J gave up 1 base, with 13 bases separating them. The V gene's germline CDR1 is LNHDA and CDR2 SQIVND (reference sequence). The CDR3 region has the DNA TGTGCCACTCAAGGAGCCCAGAACACCGGGGAGCTGTTTTTT. Protein: CATQGAQNTGELFF. The full variable domain, in which reference TRBV19 and TRBJ2-2 provide the parts outside the CDR3, is DGGITQSPKYLFRKEGQNVTLSCEQNLNHDAMYWYRQDPGQGLRLIYYSQIVNDFQKGDIAEGYSVSREKKESFPLTVTSAQKNPTAFYLCATQGAQNTGELFFGEGSRLTVL.

V is TRBV20-1 and J is TRBJ2-1; unclear D gene. V was clipped by 1 base and J by 6 bases, with 4 bases between them. The CDR3 totals 11 residues. The V gene's germline CDR1 is DFQATT and CDR2 SNEGSKA (reference sequence). The CDR3 bases are TGCAGTGCTAGAGGTCTCAATGAGCAGTTCTTC. Translation gives CSARGLNEQFF.

The gene calls are TRBV5-1 and TRBJ1-4, with TRBD1 matching over 8 bases. The J segment lost 7 bases and the V segment lost 3 bases, leaving 8 bases of the junction unmatched. The CDR3 runs to 15 residues. Per germline, CDR1 SGHRS and CDR2 YFSETQ. The CDR3 DNA reads as TGCGCCAGCAGCTCCGCGGGACAGGTTGCTGAAAAACTGTTTTTT. It translates to CASSSAGQVAEKLFF.